Listed below are T cell receptor beta chains from one sample, sequenced in a study of blood T cell repertoires in COVID-19. The assay was immunoSEQ multiplex PCR, and TCRdb's table has in-frame clones only and misses some. The repertoire includes approximately 43,000 clones, about four fifths of them detected once, and approximately 38% sits in the top ten. The sequenced sample consisted of peripheral blood. The receptor source for this set is a man aged 40-49 years with active or convalescent COVID-19. Both conserved end residues are part of each CDR3. A D gene is named only where the DNA matches it firmly. A row's size may be missing; if present it is once, few, many or a size class.

v_gene	j_gene	d_gene	abundance	CDR3aa	CDR3nt
TRBV9	TRBJ2-7	TRBD1	.	CASSVGDRQYEQYF	TGTGCCAGCAGCGTAGGGGACAGACAGTACGAGCAGTACTTC
TRBV5-1	TRBJ2-1	.	.	CASSLRDNYNEQFF	TGCGCCAGCAGCTTGAGGGACAACTACAATGAGCAGTTCTTC
TRBV3-1/TRBV3-2	TRBJ1-2	.	.	CASSHGQSRAYGYTF	TGTGCCAGCAGCCACGGACAGAGCAGGGCCTATGGCTACACCTTC
TRBV20-1	TRBJ2-7	.	.	CSASSGFEQYF	TGCAGTGCTAGTTCAGGGTTCGAGCAGTACTTC
TRBV5-4	TRBJ1-1	TRBD1	.	CASSLDREAEAFF	TGTGCCAGCAGCTTAGACAGGGAGGCTGAAGCTTTCTTT
TRBV7-2	TRBJ2-7	TRBD2	many	CASSASGGPTYEQYF	TGTGCCAGCAGCGCTAGCGGGGGGCCTACCTACGAGCAGTACTTC
TRBV7-7	TRBJ2-2	.	.	CASSPFARGGELFF	TGTGCCAGCAGCCCGTTCGCCAGGGGCGGGGAGCTGTTTTTT
TRBV5-1	TRBJ2-1	.	once	CASSLADGNNEQFF	TGCGCCAGCAGCTTGGCTGACGGGAACAATGAGCAGTTCTTC
TRBV7-8	TRBJ2-7	.	.	CASRLNRDYEQYF	TGTGCCAGCAGGCTAAACAGGGACTACGAGCAGTACTTC
TRBV4-1	TRBJ1-1	TRBD1	.	CASSQVGQDHEAFF	TGCGCCAGCAGCCAAGTTGGACAGGACCATGAAGCTTTCTTT
TRBV2	TRBJ2-5	TRBD2	once	CASATSGFQETQYF	TGTGCCAGTGCGACTAGCGGTTTTCAAGAGACCCAGTACTTC
TRBV11-1	TRBJ2-1	TRBD2	.	CASRAGKQQFF	TGTGCCAGCAGAGCGGGGAAACAGCAGTTCTTC
TRBV7-2	TRBJ2-7	.	.	CASSSGGAGAFLEYF	TGTGCCAGCAGCTCAGGAGGGGCGGGGGCCTTCCTGGAGTACTTC
TRBV5-1	TRBJ2-7	TRBD1	once	CASSSGQGGPYEQYF	TGCGCCAGCAGCTCAGGACAGGGAGGCCCCTACGAGCAGTACTTC
TRBV30	TRBJ2-1	TRBD2	.	CAWKASGTTFINEQFF	TGTGCCTGGAAGGCCAGCGGGACCACCTTTATCAATGAGCAGTTCTTC
TRBV28	TRBJ1-6	TRBD1	once	CASTPTGSSYNSPLHF	TGTGCCAGCACCCCGACAGGGAGTTCCTATAATTCACCCCTCCACTTT
TRBV28	TRBJ2-5	.	once	CASRPPKGEGPQETQYF	TGTGCCAGCAGGCCCCCGAAGGGGGAGGGCCCCCAAGAGACCCAGTACTTC
TRBV4-1	TRBJ2-1	TRBD2	once	CASSQGTGTSGSRVDEQFF	TGCGCCAGCAGCCAAGGGACCGGGACTAGCGGGAGTAGAGTGGATGAGCAGTTCTTC
TRBV4-2	TRBJ2-1	TRBD2	.	CASSQETSLAGYNEQFF	TGTGCCAGCAGCCAAGAAACGTCACTAGCGGGGTACAATGAGCAGTTCTTC
TRBV5-4	TRBJ2-5	TRBD1	.	CASSWRKGQGEETQYF	TGTGCCAGCAGCTGGAGAAAGGGACAGGGTGAAGAGACCCAGTACTTC
TRBV11-2	TRBJ1-1	.	.	CASSVAGEAFF	TGTGCCAGCAGCGTCGCCGGGGAAGCTTTCTTT
TRBV7-9	TRBJ2-7	TRBD2	.	CASSFIGGRENEQYF	TGTGCCAGCAGCTTCATAGGCGGGAGGGAGAACGAGCAGTACTTC
TRBV20-1	TRBJ1-2	.	.	CSARFQGGYTF	TGCAGTGCTAGGTTCCAGGGTGGCTACACCTTC
TRBV7-2	TRBJ2-3	.	.	CASSFRDTQYF	TGTGCCAGCAGCTTTAGAGATACGCAGTATTTT
TRBV18	TRBJ2-7	.	once	CASSRGLYYEQYF	TGTGCCAGCTCGCGCGGACTATACTACGAGCAGTACTTC
TRBV19	TRBJ1-1	.	few	CASSTIFQMNTEAFF	TGTGCCAGTAGTACCATTTTTCAAATGAACACTGAAGCTTTCTTT
TRBV28	TRBJ1-2	.	.	CASIVSGDIRNGYTF	TGTGCCAGCATCGTCTCCGGGGACATTCGTAATGGCTACACCTTC
TRBV30	TRBJ2-3	TRBD1	.	CAWDRGQDTQYF	TGTGCCTGGGACAGGGGGCAAGATACGCAGTATTTT
TRBV5-1	TRBJ1-1	.	.	CASSTRTTGTGTEAFF	TGCGCCAGCAGCACGAGGACCACAGGGACGGGGACTGAAGCTTTCTTT
TRBV4-1	TRBJ1-1	TRBD1	.	CASSQDSQTGGVGTEAFF	TGCGCCAGCAGCCAAGATTCCCAGACAGGGGGCGTAGGAACTGAAGCTTTCTTT
TRBV28	TRBJ1-5	TRBD1	.	CASSLRDRVQPQHF	TGTGCCAGCAGCCTCAGAGACAGGGTTCAGCCCCAGCATTTT
TRBV28	TRBJ1-1	TRBD1	.	CASRGQAGKGNLEAFF	TGTGCCAGCAGAGGACAGGCGGGTAAAGGCAACCTTGAAGCTTTCTTT
TRBV5-4	TRBJ1-2	.	.	CASSSGGDYGYTF	TGTGCCAGCAGCTCGGGAGGGGACTATGGCTACACCTTC
TRBV30	TRBJ1-4	TRBD1	.	CAWSATGGHEKLFF	TGTGCCTGGAGCGCGACAGGGGGCCATGAAAAACTGTTTTTT
TRBV27	TRBJ2-2	.	.	CASSSHKWGELFF	TGTGCCAGCAGTTCCCACAAGTGGGGGGAGCTGTTTTTT
TRBV30	TRBJ1-4	.	.	CAWSDTGLGEKLFF	TGTGCCTGGAGCGACACAGGGTTAGGGGAAAAACTGTTTTTT
TRBV2	TRBJ2-1	.	once	CASTDRGYNEQFF	TGTGCCAGCACCGACCGAGGGTACAATGAGCAGTTCTTC
TRBV6-4	TRBJ2-1	.	.	CASSWSLGTPGDEQFF	TGTGCCAGCAGTTGGTCGTTGGGAACCCCCGGGGATGAGCAGTTCTTC
TRBV6-2/TRBV6-3	TRBJ2-7	.	.	CASSYLREHEQYF	TGTGCCAGCAGTTACTTAAGGGAGCACGAGCAGTACTTC
TRBV4-1	TRBJ2-1	TRBD2	.	CASSQDRTGTSGIEQFF	TGCGCCAGCAGCCAAGATCGCACCGGGACTAGCGGGATTGAGCAGTTCTTC
TRBV11-1	TRBJ1-2	TRBD1	.	CASSYAEGAGYTF	TGCGCCAGCAGCTACGCAGAGGGGGCGGGCTACACCTTC